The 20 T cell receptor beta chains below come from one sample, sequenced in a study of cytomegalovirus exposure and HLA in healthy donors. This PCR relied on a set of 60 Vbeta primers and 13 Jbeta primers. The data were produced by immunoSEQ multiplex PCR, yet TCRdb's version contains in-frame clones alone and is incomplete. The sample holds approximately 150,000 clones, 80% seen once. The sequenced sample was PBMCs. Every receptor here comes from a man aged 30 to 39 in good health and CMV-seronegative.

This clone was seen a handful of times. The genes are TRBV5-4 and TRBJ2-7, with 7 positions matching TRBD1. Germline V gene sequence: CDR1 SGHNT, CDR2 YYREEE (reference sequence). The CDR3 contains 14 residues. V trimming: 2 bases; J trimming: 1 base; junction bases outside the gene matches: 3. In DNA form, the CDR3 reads TGTGCCAGCAGCTTAACACAGGGGTCCTACGAGCAGTACTTC. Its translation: CASSLTQGSYEQYF.

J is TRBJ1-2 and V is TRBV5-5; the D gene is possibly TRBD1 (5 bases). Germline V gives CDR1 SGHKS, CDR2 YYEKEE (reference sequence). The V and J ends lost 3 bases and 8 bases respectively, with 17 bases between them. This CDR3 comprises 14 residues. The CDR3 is CASSSLQGYQGYTF. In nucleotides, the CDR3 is TGTGCCAGCAGCTCCCTCCAGGGCTATCAAGGCTACACCTTC.

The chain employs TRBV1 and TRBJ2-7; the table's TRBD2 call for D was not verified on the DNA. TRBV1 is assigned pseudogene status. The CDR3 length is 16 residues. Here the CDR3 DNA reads TGCACCAGCAGCCAAGTTCCGGGACTAGCGGGGAACGAGCAGTACTTC. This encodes CTSSQVPGLAGNEQYF.

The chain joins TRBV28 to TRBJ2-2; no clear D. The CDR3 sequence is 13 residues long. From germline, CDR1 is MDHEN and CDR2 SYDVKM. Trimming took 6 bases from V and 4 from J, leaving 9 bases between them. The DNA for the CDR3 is TGTGCCAGCAGCACTAATCCCACCGGGGAGCTGTTTTTT. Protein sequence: CASSTNPTGELFF.

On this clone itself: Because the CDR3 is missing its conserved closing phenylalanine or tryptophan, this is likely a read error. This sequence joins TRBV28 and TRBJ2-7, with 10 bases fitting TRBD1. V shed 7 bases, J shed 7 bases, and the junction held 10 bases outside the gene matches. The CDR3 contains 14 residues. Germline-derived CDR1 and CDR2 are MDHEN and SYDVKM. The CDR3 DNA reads TGTGCCAGCACTGGGGGACAGGGGATAGGGGAGCAGTACTCC. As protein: CASTGGQGIGEQYS.

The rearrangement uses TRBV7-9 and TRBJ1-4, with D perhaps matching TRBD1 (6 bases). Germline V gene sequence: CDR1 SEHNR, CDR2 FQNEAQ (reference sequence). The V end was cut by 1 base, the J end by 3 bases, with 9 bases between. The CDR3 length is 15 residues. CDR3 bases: TGTGCCAGCAGCTTAGACAGGGACCCTAATGAAAAACTGTTTTTT. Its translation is CASSLDRDPNEKLFF.

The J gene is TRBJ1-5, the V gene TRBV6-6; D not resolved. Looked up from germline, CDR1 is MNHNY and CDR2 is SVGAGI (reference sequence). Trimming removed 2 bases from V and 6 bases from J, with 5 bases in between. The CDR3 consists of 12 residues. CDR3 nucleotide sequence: TGTGCCAGCAGTTACCCCAGTCAGCCCCAGCATTTT. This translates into CASSYPSQPQHF.

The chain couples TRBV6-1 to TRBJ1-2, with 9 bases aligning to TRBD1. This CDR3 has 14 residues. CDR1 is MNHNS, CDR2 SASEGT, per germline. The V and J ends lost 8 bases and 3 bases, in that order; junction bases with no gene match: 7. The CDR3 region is CASSFRDRDYGYTF. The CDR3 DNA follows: TGTGCCAGCTCTTTCCGGGACAGGGACTATGGCTACACCTTC.

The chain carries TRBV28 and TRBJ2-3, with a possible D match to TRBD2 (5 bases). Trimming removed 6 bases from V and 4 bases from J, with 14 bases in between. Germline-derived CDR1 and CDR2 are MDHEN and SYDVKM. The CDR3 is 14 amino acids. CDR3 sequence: CASRRGAFPDTQYF. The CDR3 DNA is TGTGCCAGCAGACGGGGTGCCTTCCCAGATACGCAGTATTTT. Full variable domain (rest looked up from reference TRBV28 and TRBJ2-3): DVKVTQSSRYLVKRTGEKVFLECVQDMDHENMFWYRQDPGLGLRLIYFSYDVKMKEKGDIPEGYSVSREKKERFSLILESASTNQTSMYLCASRRGAFPDTQYFGPGTRLTVL.

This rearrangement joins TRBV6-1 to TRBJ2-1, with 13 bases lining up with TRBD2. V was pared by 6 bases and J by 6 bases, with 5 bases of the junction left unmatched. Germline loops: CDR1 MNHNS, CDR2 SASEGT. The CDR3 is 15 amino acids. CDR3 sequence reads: CASSRLAGGGNEQFF. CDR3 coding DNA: TGTGCCAGCAGCAGACTAGCGGGAGGTGGCAATGAGCAGTTCTTC.

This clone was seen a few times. The CDR3 reads CASSFGLAREYF. In DNA, the CDR3 is TGTGCCAGCAGTTTCGGACTAGCTCGCGAGTATTTT. V and J are TRBV28 and TRBJ2-3; TRBD2 matches 8 bases. V shed 3 bases, J shed 13 bases, and the junction held 6 bases outside the gene matches. The CDR3 consists of 12 residues. Germline V gene data show CDR1 as MDHEN and CDR2 as SYDVKM. The full variable domain, in which reference TRBV28 and TRBJ2-3 provide the parts outside the CDR3, is DVKVTQSSRYLVKRTGEKVFLECVQDMDHENMFWYRQDPGLGLRLIYFSYDVKMKEKGDIPEGYSVSREKKERFSLILESASTNQTSMYLCASSFGLAREYFGPGTRLTVL.

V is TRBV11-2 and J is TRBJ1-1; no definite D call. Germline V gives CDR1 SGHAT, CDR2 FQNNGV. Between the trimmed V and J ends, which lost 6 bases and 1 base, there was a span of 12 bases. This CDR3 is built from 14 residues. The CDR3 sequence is CASRRQIPNTEAFF. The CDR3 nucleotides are TGTGCCAGCAGACGACAAATACCGAACACTGAAGCTTTCTTT.

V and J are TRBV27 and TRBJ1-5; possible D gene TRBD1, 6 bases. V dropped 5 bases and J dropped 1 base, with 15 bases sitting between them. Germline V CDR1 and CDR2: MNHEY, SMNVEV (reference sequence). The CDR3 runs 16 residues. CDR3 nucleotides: TGTGCCAGCAGTCCCTCTCCGGGACAAAGCAATCAGCCCCAGCATTTT. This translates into CASSPSPGQSNQPQHF.

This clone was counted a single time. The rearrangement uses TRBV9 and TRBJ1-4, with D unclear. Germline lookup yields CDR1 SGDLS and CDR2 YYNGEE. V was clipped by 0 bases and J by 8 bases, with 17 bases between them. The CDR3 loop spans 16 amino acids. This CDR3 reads CASSVEAGPGGEKLFF. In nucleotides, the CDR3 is TGTGCCAGCAGCGTAGAGGCAGGCCCCGGTGGGGAAAAACTGTTTTTT.

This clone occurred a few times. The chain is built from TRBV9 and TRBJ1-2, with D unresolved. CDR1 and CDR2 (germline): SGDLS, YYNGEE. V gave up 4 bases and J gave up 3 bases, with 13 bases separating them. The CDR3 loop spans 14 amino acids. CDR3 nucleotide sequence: TGTGCCAGCAGCCTTTCCGGAGGAGACTATGGCTACACCTTC. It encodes CASSLSGGDYGYTF.

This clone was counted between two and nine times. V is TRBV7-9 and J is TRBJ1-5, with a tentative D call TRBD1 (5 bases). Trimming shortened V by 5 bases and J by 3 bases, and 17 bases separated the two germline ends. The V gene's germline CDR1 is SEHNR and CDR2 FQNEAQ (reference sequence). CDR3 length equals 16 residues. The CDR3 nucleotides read TGTGCCAGCAGCCATTTTACGACAGAGTTCAATCAGCCCCAGCATTTT. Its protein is CASSHFTTEFNQPQHF.

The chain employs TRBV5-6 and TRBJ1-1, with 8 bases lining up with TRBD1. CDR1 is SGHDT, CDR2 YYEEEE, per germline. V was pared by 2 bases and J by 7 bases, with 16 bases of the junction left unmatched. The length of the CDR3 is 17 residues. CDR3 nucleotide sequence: TGTGCCAGCAGCTTTCAGTCAGGGGGCGGAAGCCCGCATGAAGCTTTCTTT. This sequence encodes CASSFQSGGGSPHEAFF.

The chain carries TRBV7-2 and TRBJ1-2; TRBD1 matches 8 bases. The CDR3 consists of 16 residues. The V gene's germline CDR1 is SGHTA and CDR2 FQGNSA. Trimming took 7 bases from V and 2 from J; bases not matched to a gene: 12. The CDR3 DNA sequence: TGTGCCAGCAATAGGGCAGGGGGCGTAGGGAACTATGGCTACACCTTC. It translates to CASNRAGGVGNYGYTF.

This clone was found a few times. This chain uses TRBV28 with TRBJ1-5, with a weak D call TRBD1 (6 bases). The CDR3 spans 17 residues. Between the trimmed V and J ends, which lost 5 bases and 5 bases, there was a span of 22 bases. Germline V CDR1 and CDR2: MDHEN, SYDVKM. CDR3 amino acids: CASSGGRVGQPHQPQHF. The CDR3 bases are TGTGCCAGCAGTGGGGGCCGGGTCGGACAACCCCATCAGCCCCAGCATTTT.

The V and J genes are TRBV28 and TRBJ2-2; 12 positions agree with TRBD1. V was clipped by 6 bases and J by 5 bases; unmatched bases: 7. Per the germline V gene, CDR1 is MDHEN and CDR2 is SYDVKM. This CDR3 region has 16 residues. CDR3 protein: CASRRGQGAPTGELFF. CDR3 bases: TGTGCCAGCAGGCGGGGACAGGGGGCGCCAACCGGGGAGCTGTTTTTT.